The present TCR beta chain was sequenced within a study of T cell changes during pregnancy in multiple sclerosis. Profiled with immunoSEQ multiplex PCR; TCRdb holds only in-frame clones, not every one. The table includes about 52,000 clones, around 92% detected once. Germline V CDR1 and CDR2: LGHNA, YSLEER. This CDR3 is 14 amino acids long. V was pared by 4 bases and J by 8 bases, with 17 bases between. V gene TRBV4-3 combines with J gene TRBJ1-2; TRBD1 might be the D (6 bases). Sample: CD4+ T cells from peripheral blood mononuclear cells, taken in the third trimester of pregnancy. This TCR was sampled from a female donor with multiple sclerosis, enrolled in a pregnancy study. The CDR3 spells CASSPVGGPGGYTF. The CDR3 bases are TGCGCCAGCAGCCCCGTCGGGGGGCCTGGCGGCTACACCTTC.